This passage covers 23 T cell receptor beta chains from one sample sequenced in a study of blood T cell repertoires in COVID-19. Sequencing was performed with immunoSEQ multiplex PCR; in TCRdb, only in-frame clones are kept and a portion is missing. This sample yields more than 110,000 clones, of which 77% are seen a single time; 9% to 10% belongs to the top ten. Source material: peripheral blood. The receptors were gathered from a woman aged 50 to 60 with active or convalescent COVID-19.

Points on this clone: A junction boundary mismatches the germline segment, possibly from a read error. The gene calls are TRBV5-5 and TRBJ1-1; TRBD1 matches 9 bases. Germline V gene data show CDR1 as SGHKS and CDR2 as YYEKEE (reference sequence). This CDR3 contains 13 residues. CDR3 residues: CASSLTLEGQGPF. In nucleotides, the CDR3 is TGTGCCAGCAGCCTTACGCTTGAGGGACAGGGTCCGTTT.

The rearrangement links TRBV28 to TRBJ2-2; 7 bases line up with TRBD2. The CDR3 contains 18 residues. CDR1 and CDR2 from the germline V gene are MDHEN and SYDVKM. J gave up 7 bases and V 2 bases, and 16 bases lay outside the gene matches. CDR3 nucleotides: TGTGCCAGCAGTTTACGGCCCCCCTCTAGCGGCAAGGGCGGGGAGCTGTTTTTT. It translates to CASSLRPPSSGKGGELFF.

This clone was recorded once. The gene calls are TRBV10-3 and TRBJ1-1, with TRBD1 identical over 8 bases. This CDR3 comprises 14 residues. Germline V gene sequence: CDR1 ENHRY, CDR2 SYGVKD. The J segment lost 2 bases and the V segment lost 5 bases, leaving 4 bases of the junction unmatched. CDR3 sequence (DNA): TGTGCCATCAGTTTGGGACAGGCTAACACTGAAGCTTTCTTT. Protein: CAISLGQANTEAFF.

This CDR3 reads CASSPSGDPSYEQYF. The CDR3 DNA sequence: TGTGCCAGCAGCCCTAGCGGAGATCCCAGCTACGAGCAGTACTTC. The rearrangement joins TRBV4-2 to TRBJ2-7; 7 positions agree with TRBD2. CDR3 length equals 15 residues. With 4 bases clipped from V and 3 bases from J, the junction kept 9 bases outside the gene matches. CDR1 and CDR2 from the germline V gene are LGHNA and YNFKEQ.

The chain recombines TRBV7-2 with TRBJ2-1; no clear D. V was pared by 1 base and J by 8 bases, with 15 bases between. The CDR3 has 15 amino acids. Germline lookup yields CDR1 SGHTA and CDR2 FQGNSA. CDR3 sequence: CASSLGFSGGDEQFF. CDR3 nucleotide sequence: TGTGCCAGCAGCTTAGGTTTCTCGGGTGGCGATGAGCAGTTCTTC.

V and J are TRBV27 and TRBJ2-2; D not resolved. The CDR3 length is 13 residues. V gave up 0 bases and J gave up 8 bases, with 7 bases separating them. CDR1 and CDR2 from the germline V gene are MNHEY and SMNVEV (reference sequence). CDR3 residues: CASSLSPRGELFF. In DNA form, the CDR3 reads TGTGCCAGCAGTTTATCCCCTAGAGGGGAGCTGTTTTTT.

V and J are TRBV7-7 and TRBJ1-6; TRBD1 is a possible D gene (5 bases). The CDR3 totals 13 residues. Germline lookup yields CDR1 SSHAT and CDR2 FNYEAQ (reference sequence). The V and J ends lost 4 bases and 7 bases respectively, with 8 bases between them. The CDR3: CASSYGGNSPLHF. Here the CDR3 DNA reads TGTGCCAGCAGCTATGGGGGGAATTCACCCCTCCACTTT. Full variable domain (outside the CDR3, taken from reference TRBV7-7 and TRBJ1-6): GAGVSQSPRYKVTKRGQDVTLRCDPISSHATLYWYQQALGQGPEFLTYFNYEAQPDKSGLPSDRFSAERPEGSISTLTIQRTEQRDSAMYRCASSYGGNSPLHFGNGTRLTVT.

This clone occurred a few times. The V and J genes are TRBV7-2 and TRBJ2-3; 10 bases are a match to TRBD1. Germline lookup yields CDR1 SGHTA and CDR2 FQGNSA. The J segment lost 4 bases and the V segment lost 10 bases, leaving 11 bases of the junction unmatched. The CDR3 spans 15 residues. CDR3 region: CATGGDRGFADTQYF. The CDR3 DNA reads TGTGCCACCGGCGGGGACAGGGGTTTTGCAGATACGCAGTATTTT.

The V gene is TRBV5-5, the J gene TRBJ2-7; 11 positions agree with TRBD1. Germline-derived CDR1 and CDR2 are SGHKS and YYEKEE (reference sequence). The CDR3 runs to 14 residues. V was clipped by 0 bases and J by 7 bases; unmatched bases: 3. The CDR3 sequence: CASSLEDRGLEQYF. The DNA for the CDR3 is TGTGCCAGCAGCTTGGAGGACAGGGGGCTTGAGCAGTACTTC.

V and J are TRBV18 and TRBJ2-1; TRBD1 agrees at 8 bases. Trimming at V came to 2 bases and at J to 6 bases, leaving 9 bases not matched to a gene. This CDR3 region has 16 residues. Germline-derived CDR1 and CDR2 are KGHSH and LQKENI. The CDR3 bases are TGTGCCAGCTCACCATCTGTTACGACAGGGGTCAATGAGCAGTTCTTC. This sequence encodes CASSPSVTTGVNEQFF. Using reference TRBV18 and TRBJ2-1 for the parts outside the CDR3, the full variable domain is NAGVMQNPRHLVRRRGQEARLRCSPMKGHSHVYWYRQLPEEGLKFMVYLQKENIIDESGMPKERFSAEFPKEGPSILRIQQVVRGDSAAYFCASSPSVTTGVNEQFFGPGTRLTVL.

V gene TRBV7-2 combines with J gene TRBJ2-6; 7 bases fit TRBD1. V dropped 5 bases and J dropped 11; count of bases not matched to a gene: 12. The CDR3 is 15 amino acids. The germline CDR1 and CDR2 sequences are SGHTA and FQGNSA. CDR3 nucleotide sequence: TGTGCCAGCAGCCCTAGCCGGGACAGAGTCGACGTCCTGACTTTC. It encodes CASSPSRDRVDVLTF.

This chain's CDR3 is CASGWKLDRVSTDTQYF. CDR3 in DNA: TGTGCTAGTGGTTGGAAACTAGATCGGGTTAGCACAGATACGCAGTATTTT. The genes are TRBV12-5 and TRBJ2-3; tentatively, D is TRBD2 (5 bases). The CDR3 is 17 amino acids. The ends were cut back, 4 bases at V and 0 bases at J, with 17 bases in the middle. Germline CDR1 is LGHNT and CDR2 is FRNRAP.

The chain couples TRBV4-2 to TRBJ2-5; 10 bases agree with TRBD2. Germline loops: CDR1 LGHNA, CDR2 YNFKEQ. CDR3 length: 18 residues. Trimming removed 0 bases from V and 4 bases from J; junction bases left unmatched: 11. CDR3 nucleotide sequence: TGTGCCAGCAGCCAAGACGGCAGCGGGGGGGCTGGGGGAGAGACCCAGTACTTC. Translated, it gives CASSQDGSGGAGGETQYF.

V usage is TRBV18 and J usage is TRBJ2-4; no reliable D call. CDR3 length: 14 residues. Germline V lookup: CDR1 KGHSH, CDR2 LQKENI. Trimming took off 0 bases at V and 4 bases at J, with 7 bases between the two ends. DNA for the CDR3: TGTGCCAGCTCACCACCGGCATTAAAAAACATTCAGTACTTC. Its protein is CASSPPALKNIQYF. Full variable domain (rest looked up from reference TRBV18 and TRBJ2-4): NAGVMQNPRHLVRRRGQEARLRCSPMKGHSHVYWYRQLPEEGLKFMVYLQKENIIDESGMPKERFSAEFPKEGPSILRIQQVVRGDSAAYFCASSPPALKNIQYFGAGTRLSVL.

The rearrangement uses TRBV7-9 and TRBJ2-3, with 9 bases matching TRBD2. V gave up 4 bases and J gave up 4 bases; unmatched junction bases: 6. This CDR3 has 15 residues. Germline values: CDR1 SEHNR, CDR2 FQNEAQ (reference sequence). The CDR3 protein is CASSSGGGAPDTQYF. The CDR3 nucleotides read TGTGCCAGCAGCTCCGGCGGGGGGGCCCCAGATACGCAGTATTTT. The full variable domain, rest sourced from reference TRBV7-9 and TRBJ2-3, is DTGVSQNPRHKITKRGQNVTFRCDPISEHNRLYWYRQTLGQGPEFLTYFQNEAQLEKSRLLSDRFSAERPKGSFSTLEIQRTEQGDSAMYLCASSSGGGAPDTQYFGPGTRLTVL.

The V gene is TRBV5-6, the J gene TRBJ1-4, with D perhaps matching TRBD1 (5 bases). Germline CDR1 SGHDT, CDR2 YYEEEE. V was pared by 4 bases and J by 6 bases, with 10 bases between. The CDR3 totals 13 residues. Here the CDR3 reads CASSLWGDEKLFF. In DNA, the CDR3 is TGTGCCAGCAGCCTTTGGGGGGATGAAAAACTGTTTTTT. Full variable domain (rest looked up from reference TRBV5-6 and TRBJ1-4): DAGVTQSPTHLIKTRGQQVTLRCSPKSGHDTVSWYQQALGQGPQFIFQYYEEEERQRGNFPDRFSGHQFPNYSSELNVNALLLGDSALYLCASSLWGDEKLFFGSGTQLSVL.

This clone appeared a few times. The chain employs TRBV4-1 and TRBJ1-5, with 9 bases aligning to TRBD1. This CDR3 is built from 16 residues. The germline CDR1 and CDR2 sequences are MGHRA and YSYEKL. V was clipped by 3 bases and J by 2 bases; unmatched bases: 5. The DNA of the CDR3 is TGCGCCAGCAGCCAGGGGACAGGGAAGGGCAATCAGCCCCAGCATTTT. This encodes CASSQGTGKGNQPQHF.

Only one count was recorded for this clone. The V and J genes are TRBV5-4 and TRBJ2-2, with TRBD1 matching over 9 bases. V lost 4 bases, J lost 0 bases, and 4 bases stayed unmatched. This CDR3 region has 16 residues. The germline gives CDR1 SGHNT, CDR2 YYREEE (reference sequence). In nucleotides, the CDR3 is TGTGCCAGCAGCGTGGGGGACAGGGCGAACACCGGGGAGCTGTTTTTT. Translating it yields CASSVGDRANTGELFF.

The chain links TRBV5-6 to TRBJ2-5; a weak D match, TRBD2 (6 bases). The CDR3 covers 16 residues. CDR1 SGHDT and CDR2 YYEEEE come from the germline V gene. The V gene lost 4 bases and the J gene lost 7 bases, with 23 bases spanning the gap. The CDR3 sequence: CASSPRQQYGRGTQYF. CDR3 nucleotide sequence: TGTGCCAGCAGCCCGAGACAACAGTATGGGCGGGGGACCCAGTACTTC. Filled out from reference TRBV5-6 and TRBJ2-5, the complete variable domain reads DAGVTQSPTHLIKTRGQQVTLRCSPKSGHDTVSWYQQALGQGPQFIFQYYEEEERQRGNFPDRFSGHQFPNYSSELNVNALLLGDSALYLCASSPRQQYGRGTQYFGPGTRLLVL.

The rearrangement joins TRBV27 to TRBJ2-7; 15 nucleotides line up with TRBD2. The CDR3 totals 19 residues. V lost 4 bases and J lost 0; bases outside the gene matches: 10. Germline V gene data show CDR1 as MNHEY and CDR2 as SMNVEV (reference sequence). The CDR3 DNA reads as TGTGCCAGCAGTTCCCGGACTAGCGGGAGGGCCTATAGCTCCTACGAGCAGTACTTC. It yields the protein CASSSRTSGRAYSSYEQYF.

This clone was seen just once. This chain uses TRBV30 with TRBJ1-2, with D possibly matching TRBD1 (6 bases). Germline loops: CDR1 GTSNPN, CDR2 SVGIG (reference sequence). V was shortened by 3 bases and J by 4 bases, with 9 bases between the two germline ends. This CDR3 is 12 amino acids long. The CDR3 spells CAWSDRTYGYTF. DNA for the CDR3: TGTGCCTGGAGCGACAGGACCTATGGCTACACCTTC.

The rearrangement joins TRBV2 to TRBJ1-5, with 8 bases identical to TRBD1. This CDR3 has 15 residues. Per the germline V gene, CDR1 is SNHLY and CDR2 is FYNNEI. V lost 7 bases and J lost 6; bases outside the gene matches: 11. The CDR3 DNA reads TGTGCCAGCAAGGGACAGGCGGCAAGGGGTCAGCCCCAGCATTTT. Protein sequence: CASKGQAARGQPQHF.

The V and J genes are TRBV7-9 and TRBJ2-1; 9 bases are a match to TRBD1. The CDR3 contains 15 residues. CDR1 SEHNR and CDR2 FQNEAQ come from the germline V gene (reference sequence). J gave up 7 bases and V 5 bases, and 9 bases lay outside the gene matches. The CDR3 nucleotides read TGTGCCAGCAGCGCCGTACAGGGGGCGTTGAATGAGCAGTTCTTC. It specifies CASSAVQGALNEQFF. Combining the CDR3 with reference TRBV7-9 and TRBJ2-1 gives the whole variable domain DTGVSQNPRHKITKRGQNVTFRCDPISEHNRLYWYRQTLGQGPEFLTYFQNEAQLEKSRLLSDRFSAERPKGSFSTLEIQRTEQGDSAMYLCASSAVQGALNEQFFGPGTRLTVL.